The clone carrying this T cell receptor (beta chain) was detected only a few times. TCRdb itself ran the 5' RACE reads through MiXCR, one entry per CDR3 protein. Of 600,000 to 850,000 distinct CDR3 sequences listed, 18% are singletons. The CDR3 has 16 residues. The trim removed 3 bases at V and 2 bases at J, leaving 8 bases unmatched. This entry is derived from a study of identical twins. A further study also used this sample, focusing on T cells expressing NK-cell markers.

This sequence joins TRBV12-3 or TRBV12-4 and TRBJ2-5; 8 bases match TRBD2. Material for sequencing was PBMCs. The receptor was isolated from a woman between 18 and 30 years old in good health. The CDR3 coding sequence is TGTGCCAGCAGTTTCAGGCGGGGGGTTACTCAAGAGACCCAGTACTTC. Residues: CASSFRRGVTQETQYF.